The sequence of this T cell receptor beta chain was determined in a study of blood T cells in healthy people across ages. This clonotype came up once. The CDR3 is 14 amino acids. Germline values: CDR1 LNHDA, CDR2 SQIVND (reference sequence). V shed 8 bases and J shed 1 base, with 14 bases lying between them. Together with a sample-barcoded 5' primer, a J-beta primer mix was included in a second PCR lasting roughly 6 to 12 cycles. Each CDR3 protein is one row after TCRdb ran MiXCR on the 5' RACE reads. Here the sample spans approximately 780,000 distinct CDR3 sequences, around 24% being singletons. Around 10 milliliters of peripheral blood were drawn from each donor. These data were also reused for a study on T cells of mothers and their children.

The sample taken for sequencing was blood. The sequence came from a boy aged 5 to 17 in good health. This sequence joins TRBV19 and TRBJ1-1; D call uncertain. The CDR3 reads CASRTPNRNTEAFF. As DNA, the CDR3 is TGTGCCAGTCGGACTCCAAACCGGAACACTGAAGCTTTCTTT.